Presented here are 25 T cell receptor beta chains from one specimen sequenced in a study of identical twins. TCRdb recomputed calls from the 5' RACE reads with MiXCR, one row per CDR3 protein. The repertoire holds a few hundred thousand distinct CDR3 sequences, with roughly 8% as singletons. These data also formed part of another study, on yellow fever vaccine responses in identical twins.

The specimen was CD8+ T cells sorted from blood. The receptors were sampled from a woman aged 18-29 years in good health.

Comment on this clonotype: One base away lies a much larger clone, so this may be a sequencing read error. The gene calls are TRBV29-1 and TRBJ2-7; no clear D gene. The CDR3 contains 13 residues. The germline gives CDR1 SQVTM, CDR2 ANQGSEA. CDR3 nucleotides: TGCAGCGTTGAAGAGGACGGATCCTACGAGCTGTACTTC. It specifies CSVEEDGSYELYF.

The table lists this clonotype with many counts. This chain links TRBV29-1 with TRBJ2-7; 13 bases map to TRBD2. J gave up 3 bases and V 6 bases, and 8 bases lay outside the gene matches. CDR3 size: 15 residues. Germline CDR1 reads SQVTM; CDR2 reads ANQGSEA. The CDR3 region has the DNA TGCAGCGTCGGGGCTGGGACTAGCGGGGTCTACGAGCAGTACTTC. This translates into CSVGAGTSGVYEQYF.

The J gene is TRBJ2-7, the V gene TRBV2; 8 positions agree with TRBD2. CDR3 length: 14 residues. Germline V CDR1 and CDR2: SNHLY, FYNNEI. Germline trimming cut 7 bases from V and 5 bases from J; bases unmatched to any gene: 10. CDR3 sequence reads: CASIARGGVDEQYF. The CDR3, as DNA: TGTGCCAGCATCGCCCGGGGGGGGGTGGACGAGCAGTACTTC.

The sample holds a few counts of this clonotype. The rearrangement links TRBV27 to TRBJ2-1, with TRBD2 identical over 7 bases. This CDR3 is 15 amino acids long. CDR1 MNHEY and CDR2 SMNVEV come from the germline V gene (reference sequence). V gave up 6 bases and J gave up 3 bases; unmatched junction bases: 8. The CDR3 nucleotides read TGTGCCAGCAGCCCCCTCCGGGGGGACTACAATGAGCAGTTCTTC. Translated: CASSPLRGDYNEQFF.

This clonotype was observed many times. Relative to the germline gene, one junction end is altered; a read error may explain this. The chain joins TRBV6-1 to TRBJ2-1; TRBD2 might be the D (6 bases). CDR3 size: 15 residues. CDR1 and CDR2 (germline): MNHNS, SASEGT. The CDR3 sequence is CASNTETREFPAGLF. For the CDR3, the DNA is TGTGCCAGCAATACGGAGACGCGGGAATTCCCCGCCGGGCTCTTC.

This clonotype was counted only a few times. The chain joins TRBV29-1 to TRBJ2-7, with 10 bases that match TRBD2. Germline CDR1 reads SQVTM; CDR2 reads ANQGSEA. The V segment lost 6 bases and the J segment 0 bases; nucleotides outside the gene matches: 5. This CDR3 region has 14 residues. CDR3 DNA sequence: TGCAGCGTCCGGACTAGCGGACTCTCCTACGAGCAGTACTTC. This translates into CSVRTSGLSYEQYF.

This clonotype was picked up many times. The rearrangement joins TRBV10-3 to TRBJ2-3, with unresolved D. CDR1 and CDR2 from the germline V gene are ENHRY and SYGVKD. The CDR3 loop spans 13 amino acids. Trimming removed 3 bases from V and 4 bases from J, with 8 bases in between. CDR3 residues: CAISETYPDTQYF. The CDR3 region has the DNA TGTGCCATCAGTGAAACATATCCAGATACGCAGTATTTT.

Points on this clonotype: A read error is possible here, since a much larger clone lies one base away. The V and J genes are TRBV20-1 and TRBJ1-1; D is perhaps TRBD1 (5 bases). The ends were cut back, 4 bases at V and 4 bases at J, with 10 bases in the middle. This CDR3 region has 12 residues. The germline CDR1 and CDR2 sequences are DFQATT and SNEGSKA (reference sequence). The CDR3 DNA is TGCAGTGCTACCCAGGGAGTCACTGAAGCTTTCTTT. Protein: CSATQGVTEAFF.

As concerns this clonotype: This may stem from a read error, because a much larger clone lies one nucleotide away. This chain joins TRBV7-6 and TRBJ2-7; TRBD1 aligns across 9 bases. The CDR3 consists of 14 residues. CDR1 and CDR2 from the germline V gene are SGHVS and FNYEAQ. CDR3 residues: CASSAGQGYYVQYF. For the CDR3, the DNA is TGTGCCAGCAGCGCGGGACAGGGCTACTACGTGCAGTACTTC.

This clonotype was picked up many times. The V gene is TRBV9, the J gene TRBJ2-2, with D unclear. The germline gives CDR1 SGDLS, CDR2 YYNGEE. V gave up 3 bases and J gave up 6 bases, with 6 bases separating them. CDR3 length equals 12 residues. The CDR3 region has the DNA TGTGCCAGCAGCGAACAATCCGGGGAGCTGTTTTTT. This codes for CASSEQSGELFF.

This clonotype was seen many times. The V call is TRBV28, the J call TRBJ2-2; 11 nucleotides agree with TRBD2. The J segment lost 0 bases and the V segment lost 6 bases, leaving 9 bases of the junction unmatched. The CDR3 is 18 amino acids. CDR1 is MDHEN and CDR2 is SYDVKM in the germline V gene. In DNA, the CDR3 is TGTGCCAGCAGCCCTACCCAGACTAGCGGGGCGAACACCGGGGAGCTGTTTTTT. This codes for CASSPTQTSGANTGELFF.

The V and J genes are TRBV10-2 and TRBJ2-1; 7 positions match TRBD2. The CDR3 spans 14 residues. V trimming: 4 bases; J trimming: 3 bases; junction bases outside the gene matches: 3. CDR1 and CDR2 from the germline V gene are WSHSY and SAAADI. CDR3 sequence (DNA): TGCGCCAGCAGTGTGGGACTAAACTACAATGAGCAGTTCTTC. It translates to CASSVGLNYNEQFF.

In this sample, this clonotype turned up many times. The chain combines TRBV7-2 with TRBJ2-1; 7 positions match TRBD1. The CDR3 consists of 16 residues. Germline V gene sequence: CDR1 SGHTA, CDR2 FQGNSA. V shed 7 bases, J shed 6 bases, and the junction held 15 bases outside the gene matches. The CDR3: CASTLDRDRVLNEQFF. The CDR3 DNA is TGTGCCAGCACCCTCGACCGTGACAGGGTACTCAATGAGCAGTTCTTC.

As concerns this clonotype: This may come from a read error, since a much larger clone is one base off. V and J are TRBV29-1 and TRBJ2-2; tentatively, D is TRBD1 or TRBD2 (5 bases each). This CDR3 contains 14 residues. Trimming took 5 bases from V and 6 from J, leaving 16 bases between them. Germline CDR1 reads SQVTM; CDR2 reads ANQGSEA. The CDR3 coding sequence is TGCAGCGTTAAACAGGCTAGCAGCGCCGGGGAGCTGTTTTTT. Its protein product is CSVKQASSAGELFF.

At least ten counts were recorded for this clonotype. The chain couples TRBV6-6 to TRBJ2-7; no reliable D call. Per the germline V gene, CDR1 is MNHNY and CDR2 is SVGAGI (reference sequence). The ends were cut back, 2 bases at V and 3 bases at J, with 5 bases in the middle. CDR3 length equals 12 residues. Here the CDR3 reads CASSYASYEQYF. DNA of the CDR3: TGTGCCAGCAGTTACGCGAGCTACGAGCAGTACTTC.

This clonotype was counted only a few times. J is TRBJ2-5 and V is TRBV7-9, with D perhaps TRBD1 (6 bases). CDR3 length: 12 amino acids. CDR1 and CDR2 from the germline V gene are SEHNR and FQNEAQ (reference sequence). The V end was cut by 5 bases, the J end by 6 bases, with 10 bases between. The CDR3 protein is CASSNRGKTQYF. CDR3 bases: TGTGCCAGCAGCAATAGGGGGAAGACCCAGTACTTC. Supplemented by reference TRBV7-9 and TRBJ2-5, the full variable domain reads DTGVSQNPRHKITKRGQNVTFRCDPISEHNRLYWYRQTLGQGPEFLTYFQNEAQLEKSRLLSDRFSAERPKGSFSTLEIQRTEQGDSAMYLCASSNRGKTQYFGPGTRLLVL.

At least ten counts were recorded for this clonotype. The chain joins TRBV12-3 or TRBV12-4 to TRBJ2-7; the D is unclear. This CDR3 region has 13 residues. V was shortened by 1 base and J by 1 base, with 5 bases between the two germline ends. CDR3 in DNA: TGTGCCAGCAGTTTAGGTCCATCCTACGAGCAGTACTTC. Translated: CASSLGPSYEQYF.

This clonotype was seen a handful of times. Written as DNA, the CDR3 is TGCGCCAGCAGTCAATCCCTGGCCCGAGCAGGGTACACCGGGGAGCTGTTTTTT. This sequence encodes CASSQSLARAGYTGELFF. V and J are TRBV23-1 and TRBJ2-2, with D perhaps TRBD1 (5 bases). TRBV23-1 is assigned to the ORF class and has an uncertain function. This CDR3 has 18 amino acids. With 0 bases removed from V and 3 bases from J, the gap between germline ends came to 17 bases.

This clonotype was counted many times. V gene TRBV7-3 combines with J gene TRBJ2-3, with TRBD2 identical over 9 bases. Trimming at V came to 3 bases and at J to 4 bases, leaving 5 bases not matched to a gene. The CDR3 consists of 15 residues. In germline, CDR1 is SGHTA, CDR2 FQGTGA. The CDR3 region is CASSFGLALSDTQYF. CDR3 nucleotides: TGTGCCAGCAGCTTTGGACTAGCGCTATCAGATACGCAGTATTTT.

This clonotype appeared many times. As DNA, the CDR3 is TGTGCCAGCAGCCAAACCCGCCGAGGGGTCTCATCTAGCACAGATACGCAGTATTTT. Its protein is CASSQTRRGVSSSTDTQYF. The chain recombines TRBV4-2 with TRBJ2-3, with D possibly being TRBD1 or TRBD2 (5 bases each). The CDR3 is 19 residues long. Germline values: CDR1 LGHNA, CDR2 YNFKEQ. The ends were cut back, 2 bases at V and 0 bases at J, with 21 bases in the middle.

This clonotype was counted many times. The V call is TRBV28, the J call TRBJ2-2; D is undetermined. Germline lookup yields CDR1 MDHEN and CDR2 SYDVKM. The CDR3 covers 12 residues. The V gene lost 6 bases and the J gene lost 7 bases, with 9 bases spanning the gap. The CDR3 sequence: CASSWWGGELFF. The CDR3, as DNA: TGTGCCAGCAGCTGGTGGGGCGGGGAGCTGTTTTTT.

This chain uses TRBV3-1 with TRBJ1-4, with 9 nucleotides matching TRBD1. The CDR3 length is 21 residues. Germline V gene sequence: CDR1 LGHDT, CDR2 YNNKEL (reference sequence). V was pared by 0 bases and J by 3 bases, with 17 bases of the junction left unmatched. The CDR3 bases are TGTGCCAGCAGCCAAGATCTGGGGGGACAGGGAGTAGGGGCGCCTAATGAAAAACTGTTTTTT. Its translation is CASSQDLGGQGVGAPNEKLFF.

The CDR3 DNA reads TGTGCCAGCAGGGGAGGACAGGGGGGTAACACCGGGGAGCTGTTTTTT. Protein: CASRGGQGGNTGELFF. The chain carries TRBV12-3 or TRBV12-4 and TRBJ2-2; TRBD1 agrees at 10 bases. There are 16 residues in the CDR3. The trim removed 6 bases at V and 2 bases at J, leaving 6 bases unmatched.

This clonotype was seen ten or more times. CDR3 region: CSVSGGSNNEQFF. The DNA of the CDR3 is TGCAGCGTTAGCGGGGGTTCCAACAATGAGCAGTTCTTC. This chain uses TRBV29-1 with TRBJ2-1, with TRBD2 matching over 8 bases. CDR1 SQVTM and CDR2 ANQGSEA come from the germline V gene. The CDR3 length is 13 residues. V trimming: 5 bases; J trimming: 5 bases; junction bases outside the gene matches: 5.

The sample holds a few counts of this clonotype. The chain links TRBV2 to TRBJ2-2; D not resolved. V was trimmed by 5 bases and J by 5 bases, leaving 9 bases between them. This CDR3 has 13 residues. Germline loops: CDR1 SNHLY, CDR2 FYNNEI. The CDR3 is CASSPRRTGELFF. CDR3 in DNA: TGTGCCAGCAGTCCAAGACGGACCGGGGAGCTGTTTTTT.